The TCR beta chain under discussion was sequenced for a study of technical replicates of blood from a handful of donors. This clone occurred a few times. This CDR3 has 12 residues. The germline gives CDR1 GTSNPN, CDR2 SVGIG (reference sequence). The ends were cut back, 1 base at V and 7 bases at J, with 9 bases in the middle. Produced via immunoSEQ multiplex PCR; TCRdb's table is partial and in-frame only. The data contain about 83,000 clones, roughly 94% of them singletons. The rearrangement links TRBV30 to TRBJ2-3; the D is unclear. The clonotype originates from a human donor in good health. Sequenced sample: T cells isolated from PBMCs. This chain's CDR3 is CAWSATSHTQYF. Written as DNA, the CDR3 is TGTGCCTGGAGTGCTACCTCTCATACGCAGTATTTT.